This T cell receptor beta chain appears in the sequencing data of a study of response to subunit inactivated influenza vaccine. This CDR3 has 11 amino acids. V was cut by 7 bases and J by 7 bases, with 10 bases left in between. Germline V gives CDR1 SGHTA, CDR2 FQGNSA. TCRdb passed the RT-PCR reads through MiXCR, listing each CDR3 protein once. The data contain a few hundred thousand distinct CDR3 sequences, around a fifth of them singletons. This specimen consisted of PBMCs from blood, obtained about 19 months after vaccination. The clonotype comes from a man aged 50 to 69 who received an inactivated influenza vaccine. The chain is built from TRBV7-2 and TRBJ1-1; the D is unclear. CDR3 in DNA: TGTGCCAGCAACCGCCGGAGTGAAGCTTTCTTT. As protein: CASNRRSEAFF. Together with reference TRBV7-2 and TRBJ1-1, the CDR3 gives the full variable domain: GAGVSQSPSNKVTEKGKDVELRCDPISGHTALYWYRQSLGQGLEFLIYFQGNSAPDKSGLPSDRFSAERTGGSVSTLTIQRTQQEDSAVYLCASNRRSEAFFGQGTRLTVV.